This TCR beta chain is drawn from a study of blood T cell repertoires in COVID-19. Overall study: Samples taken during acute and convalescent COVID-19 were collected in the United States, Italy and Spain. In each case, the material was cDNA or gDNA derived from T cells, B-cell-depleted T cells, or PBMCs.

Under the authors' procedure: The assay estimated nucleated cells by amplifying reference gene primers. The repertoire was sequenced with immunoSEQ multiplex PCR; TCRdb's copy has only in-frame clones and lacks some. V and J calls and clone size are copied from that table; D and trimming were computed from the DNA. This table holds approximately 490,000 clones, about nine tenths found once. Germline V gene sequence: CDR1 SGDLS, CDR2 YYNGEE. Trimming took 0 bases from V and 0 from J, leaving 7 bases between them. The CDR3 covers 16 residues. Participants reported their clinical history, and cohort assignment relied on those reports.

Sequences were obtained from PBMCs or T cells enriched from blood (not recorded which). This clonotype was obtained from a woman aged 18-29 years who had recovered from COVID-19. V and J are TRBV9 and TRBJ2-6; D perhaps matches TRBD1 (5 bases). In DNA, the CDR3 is TGTGCCAGCAGCGTAGGACAGCTCTCTGGGGCCAACGTCCTGACTTTC. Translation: CASSVGQLSGANVLTF.